This T cell receptor (beta chain) is from a study of cytomegalovirus exposure and HLA in healthy donors. Broader study findings: Testing in vitro showed a few CMV-associated chains specific for CMV antigens. Later analysis suggested links between common viral pathogens and several top significant clusters.

The PCR had 60 Vbeta and 13 Jbeta primers. Some clones are missing from TCRdb's copy, which holds only in-frame ones; the method was immunoSEQ multiplex PCR. This sample carries more than 85,000 clones, under 80% of them seen once, and the ten largest clones take roughly 6.8%. Remarks on this clone: The antigen is unknown.

The ends lost 6 bases at V and 3 bases at J; junction bases unmatched: 3. CDR1 is MNHEY, CDR2 SVGAGI, per germline. The CDR3 loop spans 13 amino acids. Sequencing was carried out using PBMCs. The rearrangement links TRBV6-5 to TRBJ2-7; TRBD1 agrees at 9 bases. The source is a young woman in good health and CMV-seronegative. The CDR3 here is CASSRDRDYEQYF. CDR3 DNA sequence: TGTGCCAGCAGCCGGGACAGGGACTACGAGCAGTACTTC.